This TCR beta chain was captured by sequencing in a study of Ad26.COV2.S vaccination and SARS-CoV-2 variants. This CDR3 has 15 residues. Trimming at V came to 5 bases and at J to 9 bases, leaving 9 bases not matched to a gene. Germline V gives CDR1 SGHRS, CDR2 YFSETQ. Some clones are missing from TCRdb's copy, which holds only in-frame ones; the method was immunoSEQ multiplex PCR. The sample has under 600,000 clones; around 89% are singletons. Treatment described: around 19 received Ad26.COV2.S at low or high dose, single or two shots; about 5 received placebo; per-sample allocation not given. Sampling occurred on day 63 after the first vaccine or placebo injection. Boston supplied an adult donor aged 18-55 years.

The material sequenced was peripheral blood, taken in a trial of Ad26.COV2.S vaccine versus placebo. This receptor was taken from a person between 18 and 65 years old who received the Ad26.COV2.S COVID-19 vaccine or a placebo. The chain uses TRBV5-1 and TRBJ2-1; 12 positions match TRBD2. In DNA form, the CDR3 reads TGCGCCAGCAGTTCGACTAGCGGGAGTTACCTTGAGCAGTTCTTC. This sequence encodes CASSSTSGSYLEQFF.